This T cell receptor (beta chain) is drawn from a study of neurological immune-mediated disorders. This CDR3 comprises 14 residues. With 3 bases removed from V and 4 bases from J, the gap between germline ends came to 13 bases. Germline-derived CDR1 and CDR2 are SGHRS and YFSETQ. There are many counts of this clonotype. 5'RACE with 10-nucleotide random UMIs produced the cDNA. One entry per CDR3 protein, called by TCRdb with MiXCR from the 5' RACE reads. The table includes fewer than 30,000 distinct CDR3 sequences, 20% to 25% detected once. Sample: PBMCs. The TCR comes from a woman in her sixties or seventies in good health. The chain is built from TRBV5-1 and TRBJ1-2; weak D call: TRBD1 (6 bases). The DNA for the CDR3 is TGCGCCAGCAGCTCGACCACAGGGATCTATGGCTACACCTTC. Amino acid sequence: CASSSTTGIYGYTF.